This T cell receptor (beta chain) was documented in a study of tissue T cells after allogeneic stem cell transplantation. General observations from the study: TCR repertoires tracked anatomic similarity, regardless of disease or transplant status.

This CDR3 comprises 16 residues. With V trimmed by 0 bases and J by 2 bases, 2 bases remained unmatched. In germline, CDR1 is LGHNA, CDR2 YNLKQL (reference sequence). Sequencing of TCRbeta CDR3 at survey depth gave sequences and template counts. Using immunoSEQ multiplex PCR, the repertoire was profiled, and TCRdb retains in-frame clones only, with some absent. The sample has several thousand clones; about 51% are singletons. By its share, this clone is large. Its target is not known. Mouse germline and gene names are used. Read data end 1 residue before the CDR3 end; the end is taken from the germline J gene. The time point: mouse harvest day 7 after allogeneic transplant. Mouse grafts combined 10^7 T-cell-depleted bone marrow cells with 10^6 splenic CD5+ T cells. This mouse GVHD model was MHC-mismatched B6 to BALB/c, profiled day 7 or 14.

The V and J genes are TRBV5 and TRBJ1-4, with 8 bases aligning to TRBD1. Sequenced input: gut tissue. The receptor comes from a female BALB/c mouse given C57BL/6 T cells with graft-versus-host disease after an allogeneic hematopoietic cell transplant. Here the CDR3 reads CASSQDWDRSNERLFF. The CDR3 bases that were read are TGTGCCAGCAGCCAAGATTGGGACAGGTCCAACGAAAGATTATTT.